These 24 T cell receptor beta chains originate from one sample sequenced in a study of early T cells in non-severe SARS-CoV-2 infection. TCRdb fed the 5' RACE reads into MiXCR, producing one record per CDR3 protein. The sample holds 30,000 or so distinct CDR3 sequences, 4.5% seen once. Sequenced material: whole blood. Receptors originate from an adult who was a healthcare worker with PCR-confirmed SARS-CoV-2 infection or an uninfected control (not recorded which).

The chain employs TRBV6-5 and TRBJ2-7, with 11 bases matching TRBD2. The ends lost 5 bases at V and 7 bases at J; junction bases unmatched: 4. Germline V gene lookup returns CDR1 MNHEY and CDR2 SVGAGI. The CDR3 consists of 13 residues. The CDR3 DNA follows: TGTGCCAGCAGTAAAAGACTAGCGGGAGAGCAGTACTTC. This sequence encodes CASSKRLAGEQYF.

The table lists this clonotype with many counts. In DNA, the CDR3 is TGCGCCAGCAGCTTGTCAGGGACAGAAGAGACCCAGTACTTC. The encoded protein is CASSLSGTEETQYF. The chain carries TRBV5-1 and TRBJ2-5; 7 bases line up with TRBD1. V lost 1 base and J lost 3; bases outside the gene matches: 3. Germline V gene sequence: CDR1 SGHRS, CDR2 YFSETQ. The CDR3 covers 14 residues.

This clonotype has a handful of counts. The CDR3 spells CASEFDPGTGNTEAFF. The CDR3, as DNA: TGTGCCAGCGAATTCGACCCCGGGACAGGAAACACTGAAGCTTTCTTT. V gene TRBV6-1 combines with J gene TRBJ1-1, with TRBD1 matching 8 bases. CDR3 length: 16 residues. From germline, CDR1 is MNHNS and CDR2 SASEGT. Trimming cost V 8 bases and J 2 bases; bases outside gene matches: 13.

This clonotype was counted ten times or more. The CDR3 nucleotides are TGTGCCAGCAGTGAAGCTGGGGGGAGCAATCAGCCCCAGCATTTT. Its protein is CASSEAGGSNQPQHF. The chain is built from TRBV6-1 and TRBJ1-5; D is possibly TRBD1 (5 bases). V was clipped by 0 bases and J by 1 base, with 7 bases between them. CDR1 and CDR2 (germline): MNHNS, SASEGT. CDR3 size: 15 residues.

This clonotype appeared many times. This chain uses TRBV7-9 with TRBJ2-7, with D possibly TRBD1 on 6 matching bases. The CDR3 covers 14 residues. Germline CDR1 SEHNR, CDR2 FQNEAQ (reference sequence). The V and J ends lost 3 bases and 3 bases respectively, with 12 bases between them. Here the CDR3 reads CASSFSGTSYEQYF. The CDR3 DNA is TGTGCCAGCAGCTTTTCCGGGACAAGCTACGAGCAGTACTTC.

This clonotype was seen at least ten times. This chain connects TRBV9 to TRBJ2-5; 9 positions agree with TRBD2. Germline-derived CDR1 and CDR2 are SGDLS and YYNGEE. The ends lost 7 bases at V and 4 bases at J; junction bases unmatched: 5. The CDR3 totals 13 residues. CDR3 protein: CASGAGGPETQYF. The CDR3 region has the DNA TGTGCCAGCGGTGCGGGGGGGCCAGAGACCCAGTACTTC.

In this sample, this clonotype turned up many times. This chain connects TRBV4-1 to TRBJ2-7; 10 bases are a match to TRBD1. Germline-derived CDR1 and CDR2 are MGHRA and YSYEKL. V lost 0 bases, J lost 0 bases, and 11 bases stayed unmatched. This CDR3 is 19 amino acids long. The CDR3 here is CASSQDTGTGDLFSYEQYF. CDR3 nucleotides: TGCGCCAGCAGCCAAGATACCGGGACAGGGGACCTCTTCTCCTACGAGCAGTACTTC.

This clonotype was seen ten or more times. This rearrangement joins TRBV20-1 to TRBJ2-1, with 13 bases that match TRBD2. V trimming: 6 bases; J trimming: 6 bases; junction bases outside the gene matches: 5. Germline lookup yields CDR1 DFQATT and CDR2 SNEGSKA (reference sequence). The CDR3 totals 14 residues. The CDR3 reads CSASTSGRSNEQFF. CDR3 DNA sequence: TGCAGTGCCTCGACTAGCGGGAGGTCCAATGAGCAGTTCTTC.

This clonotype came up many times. The CDR3 here is CAIKAGGRDEQFF. The CDR3 nucleotides are TGTGCCATCAAAGCGGGAGGGCGCGATGAGCAGTTCTTC. This chain links TRBV2 with TRBJ2-1, with 10 nucleotides matching TRBD2. CDR3 length equals 13 residues. CDR1 is SNHLY and CDR2 is FYNNEI in the germline V gene. With V trimmed by 10 bases and J by 8 bases, 8 bases remained unmatched.

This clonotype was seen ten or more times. CDR3 in amino acids: CASSSNWNTEAFF. The CDR3 DNA follows: TGTGCCAGCAGTTCAAACTGGAACACTGAAGCTTTCTTT. This chain links TRBV7-3 with TRBJ1-1; D gene uncertain. The germline V gene encodes CDR1 SGHTA and CDR2 FQGTGA. The CDR3 runs 13 residues. The germline V and J ends were trimmed by 6 bases and 1 base, with 9 bases remaining between them. Using reference TRBV7-3 and TRBJ1-1 for the parts outside the CDR3, the full variable domain is GAGVSQTPSNKVTEKGKYVELRCDPISGHTALYWYRQSLGQGPEFLIYFQGTGAADDSGLPNDRFFAVRPEGSVSTLKIQRTERGDSAVYLCASSSNWNTEAFFGQGTRLTVV.

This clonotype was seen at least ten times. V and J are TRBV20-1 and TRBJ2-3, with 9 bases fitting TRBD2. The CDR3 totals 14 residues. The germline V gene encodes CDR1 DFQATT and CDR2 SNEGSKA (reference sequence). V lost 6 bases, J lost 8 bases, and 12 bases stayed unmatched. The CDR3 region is CSAPAAGGVVTQYF. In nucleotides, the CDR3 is TGCAGTGCCCCGGCTGCGGGGGGGGTTGTTACGCAGTATTTT.

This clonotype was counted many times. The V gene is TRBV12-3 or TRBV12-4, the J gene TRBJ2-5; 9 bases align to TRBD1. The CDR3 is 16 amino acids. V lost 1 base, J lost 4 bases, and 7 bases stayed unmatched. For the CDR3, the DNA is TGTGCCAGCAGTTTAGGGACAGGGGTTATTGGAGAGACCCAGTACTTC. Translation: CASSLGTGVIGETQYF.

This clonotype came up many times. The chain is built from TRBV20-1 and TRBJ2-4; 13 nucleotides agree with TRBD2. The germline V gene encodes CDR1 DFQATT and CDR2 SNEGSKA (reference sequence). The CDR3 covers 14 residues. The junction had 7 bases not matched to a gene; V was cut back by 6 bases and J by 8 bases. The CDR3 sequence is CSARLAGGSDIQYF. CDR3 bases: TGCAGTGCAAGACTAGCGGGAGGAAGTGACATTCAGTACTTC.

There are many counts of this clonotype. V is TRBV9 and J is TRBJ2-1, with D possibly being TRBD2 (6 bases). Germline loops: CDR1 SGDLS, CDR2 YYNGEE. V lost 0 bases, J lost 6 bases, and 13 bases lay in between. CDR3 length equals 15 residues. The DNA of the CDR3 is TGTGCCAGCAGCGTAGGGGGCAGGGAGGCCAATGAGCAGTTCTTC. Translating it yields CASSVGGREANEQFF.

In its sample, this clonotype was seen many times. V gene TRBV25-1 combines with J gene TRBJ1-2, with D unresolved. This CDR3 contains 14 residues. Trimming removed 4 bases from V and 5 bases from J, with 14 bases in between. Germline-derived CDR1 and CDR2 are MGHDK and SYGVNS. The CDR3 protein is CASSAPGSQYGYTF. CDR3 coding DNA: TGTGCCAGCAGTGCACCCGGGAGCCAGTATGGCTACACCTTC.

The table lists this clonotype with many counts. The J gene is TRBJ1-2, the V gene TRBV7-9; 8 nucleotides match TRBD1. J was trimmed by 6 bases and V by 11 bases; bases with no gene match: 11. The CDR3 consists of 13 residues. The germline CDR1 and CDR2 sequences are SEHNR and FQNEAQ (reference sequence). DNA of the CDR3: TGTGCCTGCTCTGCAGGGGGCTGGGATGGCTACACCTTC. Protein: CACSAGGWDGYTF.

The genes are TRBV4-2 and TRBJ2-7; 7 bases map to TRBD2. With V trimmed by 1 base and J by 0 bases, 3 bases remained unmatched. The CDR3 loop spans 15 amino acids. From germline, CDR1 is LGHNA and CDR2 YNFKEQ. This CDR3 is CASSQGGGSSYEQYF. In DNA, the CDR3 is TGTGCCAGCAGCCAAGGCGGCGGGAGCTCCTACGAGCAGTACTTC.

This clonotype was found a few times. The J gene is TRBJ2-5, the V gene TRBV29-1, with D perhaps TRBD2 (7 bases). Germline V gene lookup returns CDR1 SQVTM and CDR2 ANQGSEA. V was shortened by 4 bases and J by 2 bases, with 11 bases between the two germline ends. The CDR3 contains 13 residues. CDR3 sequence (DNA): TGCAGCGTTGTGGGGGGGACACAAGAGACCCAGTACTTC. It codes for CSVVGGTQETQYF.

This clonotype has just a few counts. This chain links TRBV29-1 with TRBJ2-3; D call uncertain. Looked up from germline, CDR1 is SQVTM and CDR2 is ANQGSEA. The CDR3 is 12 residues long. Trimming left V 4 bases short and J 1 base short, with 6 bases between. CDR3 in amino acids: CSVVLRTDTQYF. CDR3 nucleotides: TGCAGCGTTGTGCTGCGCACAGATACGCAGTATTTT.

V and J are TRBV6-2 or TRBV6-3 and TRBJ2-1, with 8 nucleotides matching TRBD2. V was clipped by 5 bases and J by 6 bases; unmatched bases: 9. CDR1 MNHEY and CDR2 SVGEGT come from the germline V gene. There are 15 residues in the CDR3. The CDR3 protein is CASSKPGTSSNEQFF. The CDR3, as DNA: TGTGCCAGCAGTAAGCCCGGGACTAGTTCCAATGAGCAGTTCTTC.

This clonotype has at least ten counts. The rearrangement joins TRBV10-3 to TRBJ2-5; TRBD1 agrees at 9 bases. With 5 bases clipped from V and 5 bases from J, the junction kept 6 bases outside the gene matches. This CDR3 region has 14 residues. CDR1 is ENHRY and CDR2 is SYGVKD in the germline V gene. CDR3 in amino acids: CAISKGQGSETQYF. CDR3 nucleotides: TGTGCCATCAGTAAGGGACAGGGATCCGAGACCCAGTACTTC.

The CDR3 spells CASSQKTQYF. The CDR3 DNA sequence: TGTGCCAGCAGTCAGAAGACCCAGTACTTC. V is TRBV6-1 and J is TRBJ2-5; no definite D call. Trimming took 5 bases from V and 6 from J, leaving 4 bases between them. The CDR3 is 10 amino acids. In germline, CDR1 is MNHNS, CDR2 SASEGT.

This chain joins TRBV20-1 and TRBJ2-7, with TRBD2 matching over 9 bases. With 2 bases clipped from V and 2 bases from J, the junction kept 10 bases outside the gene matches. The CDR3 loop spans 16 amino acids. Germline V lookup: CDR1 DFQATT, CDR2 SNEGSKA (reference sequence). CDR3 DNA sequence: TGCAGTGCTAGAATTCGAGGGCTAGCGGGGCCCTACGAGCAGTACTTC. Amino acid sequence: CSARIRGLAGPYEQYF.

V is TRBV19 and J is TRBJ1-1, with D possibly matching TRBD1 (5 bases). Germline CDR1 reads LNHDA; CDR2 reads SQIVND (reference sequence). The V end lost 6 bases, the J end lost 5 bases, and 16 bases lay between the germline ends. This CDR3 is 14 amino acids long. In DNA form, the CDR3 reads TGTGCCAGTAGCTTCCGGGGCAAAGAGACTGAAGCTTTCTTT. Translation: CASSFRGKETEAFF.